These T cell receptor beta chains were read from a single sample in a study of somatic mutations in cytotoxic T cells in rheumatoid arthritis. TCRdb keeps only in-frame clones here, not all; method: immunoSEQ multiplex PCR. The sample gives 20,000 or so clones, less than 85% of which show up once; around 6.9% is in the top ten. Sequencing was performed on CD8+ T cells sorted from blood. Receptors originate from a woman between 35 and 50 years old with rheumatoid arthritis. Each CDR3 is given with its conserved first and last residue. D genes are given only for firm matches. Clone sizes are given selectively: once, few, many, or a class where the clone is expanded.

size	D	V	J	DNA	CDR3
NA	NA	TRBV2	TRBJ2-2	TGTGCCAGCGATCCCTCCGGAGGGACCGGGGAGCTGTTTTTT	CASDPSGGTGELFF
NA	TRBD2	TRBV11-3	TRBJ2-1	TGTGCCAGCAGCCCACAGGGACTAGCGGACTACAATGAGCAGTTCTTC	CASSPQGLADYNEQFF
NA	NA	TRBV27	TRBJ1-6	TGTGCCAGCAGTTTACAGGGCAGTATTTGGCCCCTCCACTTT	CASSLQGSIWPLHF
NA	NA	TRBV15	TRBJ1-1	TGTGCCACCAGCATCGCAGGGGCCACTGAAGCTTTCTTT	CATSIAGATEAFF
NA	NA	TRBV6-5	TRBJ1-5	TGTGCCAGCAGTTACCTTCCAGGGGAGGGACTGACCCAGCATTTT	CASSYLPGEGLTQHF
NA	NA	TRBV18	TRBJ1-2	TGTGCCAGCTCACACAAGTATGGCTACACCTTC	CASSHKYGYTF
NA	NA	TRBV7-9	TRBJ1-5	TGTGCCAGCAGCTTAAGTGGAGAGAATCAGCCCCAGCATTTT	CASSLSGENQPQHF
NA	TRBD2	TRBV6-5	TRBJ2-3	TGTGCCAGCAGTCTTGGACTAGCGGGAGATACGCAGTATTTT	CASSLGLAGDTQYF
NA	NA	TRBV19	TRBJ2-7	TGTGCCAGTAGTATTAACGACTGGAACTACGAGCAGTACTTC	CASSINDWNYEQYF
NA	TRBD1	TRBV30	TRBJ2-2	TGTGCCTGGAGTGGAAGGACAGGGCACACCGGGGAGCTGTTTTTT	CAWSGRTGHTGELFF
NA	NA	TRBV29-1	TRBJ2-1	TGCAGCGTTGACGTCACGGGATCCTCCTACAATGAGCAGTTCTTC	CSVDVTGSSYNEQFF
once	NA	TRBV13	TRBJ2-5	TGTGCCAGCAGCTTATGGGCGGGGTCAGAGACCCAGTACTTC	CASSLWAGSETQYF
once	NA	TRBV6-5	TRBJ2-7	TGTGCCAGCACGGAGGCCCCGATCCACGAGCAGTACTTC	CASTEAPIHEQYF
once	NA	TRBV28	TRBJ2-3	TGTGCCAGCGCGGTCCCGGGTCCAGATACGCAGTATTTT	CASAVPGPDTQYF
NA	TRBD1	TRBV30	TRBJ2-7	TGTGCCTGGGGGGGACAGGGGAGGATGGGGCAGTACTTC	CAWGGQGRMGQYF
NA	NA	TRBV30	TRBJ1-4	TGTGCCTGGAGTCGACCTGACTGGGATGAAAAACTGTTTTTT	CAWSRPDWDEKLFF
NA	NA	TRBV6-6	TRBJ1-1	TGTGCCAGCAGTTACTCAGGGGTGGTTGACGCTTTCTTT	CASSYSGVVDAFF